These 13 T cell receptor beta chains were sequenced from one sample in a study of immune cell composition in non-small cell lung cancer. This table comes from immunoSEQ multiplex PCR, and its TCRdb copy is limited to in-frame clones, with some not included. The sample gives about 2,500 clones, around 84% of which show up once; roughly 7.1% is in the top ten. Sequenced input: lung tumor tissue. The receptor set was obtained from a human donor with non-small cell lung cancer.

This chain uses TRBV28 with TRBJ2-7; TRBD2 aligns across 11 bases. This CDR3 is built from 15 residues. Germline loops: CDR1 MDHEN, CDR2 SYDVKM. V lost 7 bases, J lost 6 bases, and 11 bases stayed unmatched. The DNA for the CDR3 is TGTGCCAGCATCTCAACTAGCGGGAGTATGGGCGAGCAGTACTTC. It encodes CASISTSGSMGEQYF.

By sample share, this clone is large (0.1 to 1%). The J gene is TRBJ2-7, the V gene TRBV9, with TRBD2 identical over 8 bases. CDR3 length: 15 amino acids. Germline lookup yields CDR1 SGDLS and CDR2 YYNGEE. J lost 7 bases, V lost 3 bases, and 12 bases had no gene match. The CDR3 protein is CASSASLAARGEQYF. The CDR3 coding sequence is TGTGCCAGCAGCGCATCACTAGCGGCACGGGGAGAGCAGTACTTC.

The chain employs TRBV5-4 and TRBJ2-7; the match to TRBD1 covers 9 bases. CDR3 length: 16 residues. From germline, CDR1 is SGHNT and CDR2 YYREEE (reference sequence). V shed 0 bases and J 2 bases; nucleotides not matched to a gene: 6. CDR3 sequence: CASSLGGTGTTYEQYF. The CDR3 DNA is TGTGCCAGCAGCTTGGGTGGGACAGGGACTACCTACGAGCAGTACTTC.

V and J are TRBV5-6 and TRBJ2-1; D not resolved. The CDR3 contains 12 residues. Germline V CDR1 and CDR2: SGHDT, YYEEEE. V lost 0 bases, J lost 5 bases, and 3 bases lay in between. CDR3 region: CASSLANNEQFF. The DNA of the CDR3 is TGTGCCAGCAGCTTGGCAAACAATGAGCAGTTCTTC.

This clone was recorded once. The V gene is TRBV7-8, the J gene TRBJ2-2, with 9 bases matching TRBD2. The junction had 4 bases not matched to a gene; V was cut back by 5 bases and J by 3 bases. This CDR3 has 15 amino acids. Germline CDR1 SGHVS, CDR2 FQNEAQ. CDR3 in DNA: TGTGCCAGCAGCCTTAGCGGGAGTTACACCGGGGAGCTGTTTTTT. This translates into CASSLSGSYTGELFF. Full variable domain (outside the CDR3, taken from reference TRBV7-8 and TRBJ2-2): GAGVSQSPRYKVAKRGQDVALRCDPISGHVSLFWYQQALGQGPEFLTYFQNEAQLDKSGLPSDRFFAERPEGSVSTLKIQRTQQEDSAVYLCASSLSGSYTGELFFGEGSRLTVL.

The rearrangement joins TRBV7-2 to TRBJ2-4; TRBD2 matches 8 bases. This CDR3 is 17 amino acids long. The germline gives CDR1 SGHTA, CDR2 FQGNSA. The ends lost 0 bases at V and 0 bases at J; junction bases unmatched: 4. The CDR3 loop is CASSLAFSGIAKNIQYF. CDR3 coding DNA: TGTGCCAGCAGCTTAGCGTTTAGCGGGATAGCCAAAAACATTCAGTACTTC.

The chain employs TRBV9 and TRBJ2-1; possibly TRBD2 for D (5 bases). From germline, CDR1 is SGDLS and CDR2 YYNGEE. V lost 2 bases to trimming and J lost 10 bases, with 13 bases between them. The CDR3 extends over 13 amino acids. The CDR3 sequence is CASSVGVSTEQFF. The DNA for the CDR3 is TGTGCCAGCAGCGTCGGGGTATCGACCGAGCAGTTCTTC.

The chain is built from TRBV4-3 and TRBJ2-6, with D possibly being TRBD2 (5 bases). Germline assignment: CDR1 LGHNA and CDR2 YSLEER. The CDR3 loop spans 19 amino acids. V was clipped by 4 bases and J by 0 bases, with 19 bases between them. For the CDR3, the DNA is TGCGCCAGCAGCCTCCTCCGGAGGACCGGTGACTCTGGGGCCAACGTCCTGACTTTC. This codes for CASSLLRRTGDSGANVLTF.

The chain joins TRBV6-5 to TRBJ1-2, with TRBD1 matching over 8 bases. This CDR3 is built from 14 residues. Germline V lookup: CDR1 MNHEY, CDR2 SVGAGI. The junction had 3 bases not matched to a gene; V was cut back by 5 bases and J by 1 base. The CDR3 DNA is TGTGCCAGCAGTGACAGGGGCGTTAACTATGGCTACACCTTC. Translated: CASSDRGVNYGYTF.

The V call is TRBV28, the J call TRBJ1-6, with D hard to call. Germline values: CDR1 MDHEN, CDR2 SYDVKM. The ends were cut back, 2 bases at V and 10 bases at J, with 6 bases in the middle. This CDR3 is built from 12 residues. The CDR3 region has the DNA TGTGCCAGCAGTTTAGCCGGGTCACCCCTCCACTTT. Translated: CASSLAGSPLHF.

The V and J genes are TRBV12-5 and TRBJ2-1; 11 nucleotides line up with TRBD2. The germline CDR1 and CDR2 sequences are LGHNT and FRNRAP. The CDR3 is 15 amino acids. V dropped 5 bases and J dropped 6; count of bases not matched to a gene: 6. CDR3 bases: TGTGCTAGTGGTATCGGACTAGCGGGCGTCAATGAGCAGTTCTTC. Protein sequence: CASGIGLAGVNEQFF. The full variable domain, in which reference TRBV12-5 and TRBJ2-1 provide the parts outside the CDR3, is DARVTQTPRHKVTEMGQEVTMRCQPILGHNTVFWYRQTMMQGLELLAYFRNRAPLDDSGMPKDRFSAEMPDATLATLKIQPSEPRDSAVYFCASGIGLAGVNEQFFGPGTRLTVL.

V is TRBV27 and J is TRBJ1-6; no firm D call. The CDR3 spans 14 residues. Looked up from germline, CDR1 is MNHEY and CDR2 is SMNVEV (reference sequence). V was shortened by 2 bases and J by 8 bases, with 10 bases between the two germline ends. The CDR3 region has the DNA TGTGCCAGCAGTTTAGGGCAGTTCTATTCACCCCTCCACTTT. Translation: CASSLGQFYSPLHF.

The rearrangement links TRBV7-2 to TRBJ2-5; the D is unclear. Germline V CDR1 and CDR2: SGHTA, FQGNSA. The CDR3 runs to 17 residues. V lost 1 base to trimming and J lost 0 bases, with 15 bases between them. The CDR3 is CASSLGLELGHQETQYF. DNA for the CDR3: TGTGCCAGCAGCTTAGGGCTGGAATTGGGCCACCAAGAGACCCAGTACTTC.